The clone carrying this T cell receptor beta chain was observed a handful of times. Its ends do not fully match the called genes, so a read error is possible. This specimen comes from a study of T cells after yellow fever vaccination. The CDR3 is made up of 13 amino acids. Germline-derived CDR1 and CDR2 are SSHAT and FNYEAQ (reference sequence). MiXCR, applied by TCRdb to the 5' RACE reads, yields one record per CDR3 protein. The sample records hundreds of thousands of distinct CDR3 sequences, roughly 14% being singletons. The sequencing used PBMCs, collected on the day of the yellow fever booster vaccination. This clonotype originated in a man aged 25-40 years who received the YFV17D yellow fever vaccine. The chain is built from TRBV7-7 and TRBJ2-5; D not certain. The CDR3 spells CASSLDGLGTQYF. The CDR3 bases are TGTGCTAGCAGCTTAGACGGCCTTGGAACCCAGTACTTC. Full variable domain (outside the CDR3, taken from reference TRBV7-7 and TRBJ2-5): GAGVSQSPRYKVTKRGQDVTLRCDPISSHATLYWYQQALGQGPEFLTYFNYEAQPDKSGLPSDRFSAERPEGSISTLTIQRTEQRDSAMYRCASSLDGLGTQYFGPGTRLLVL.